The sequence of this T cell receptor (beta chain) was determined in a study of graft-versus-host responses after intestinal transplantation. Study information: Each of the recipients got a multivisceral, liver-intestinal, or isolated intestinal transplant. The study's findings and limits: Patients with graft-donor T cell macrochimerism had high graft-versus-host to host-versus-graft clonal ratios in allografts. Marrow from the recipient contained GvH clones, some of which had appeared first in ileum or blood. There was an association between peak levels of circulating GvH clones and early post-transplant HvG declines.

Method: immunoSEQ multiplex PCR; TCRdb's copy keeps in-frame clones and lacks some. This table holds roughly 120,000 clones, about 93% found once. CDR3 size: 15 residues. V lost 5 bases, J lost 4 bases, and 4 bases stayed unmatched. Germline V gives CDR1 SGHAT, CDR2 FQNNGV. Concerning this clone itself: Its antigen is not identified.

The chain combines TRBV11-2 with TRBJ2-1; 11 bases align to TRBD2. Sequenced material: unstimulated CD4+ T cells sorted from spleen or lymph node cells, taken before intestinal transplant. The source is a human donor who received an intestinal transplant. CDR3 bases: TGTGCCAGCAGCGAGACTAGCGGGAATTACAATGAGCAGTTCTTC. Translation: CASSETSGNYNEQFF. Full variable domain (missing parts from reference TRBV11-2 and TRBJ2-1): EAGVAQSPRYKIIEKRQSVAFWCNPISGHATLYWYQQILGQGPKLLIQFQNNGVVDDSQLPKDRFSAERLKGVDSTLKIQPAKLEDSAVYLCASSETSGNYNEQFFGPGTRLTVL.